This T cell receptor (beta chain) was documented in a study of cytomegalovirus exposure and HLA in healthy donors. This clone appeared once. Vbeta (60) and Jbeta (13) primers were used in the PCR. Using immunoSEQ multiplex PCR, the repertoire was profiled, and TCRdb retains in-frame clones only, with some absent. Found here are some 110,000 clones, about 79% of them singletons; the top ten hold under 3%. V was cut by 0 bases and J by 5 bases, with 13 bases left in between. The CDR3 totals 15 residues. Germline-derived CDR1 and CDR2 are MNHEY and SVGAGI. V and J are TRBV6-5 and TRBJ2-5; D is possibly TRBD1 (6 bases). The source material was PBMCs. The origin of this receptor is a woman between 18 and 29 years old in good health and CMV-seropositive. The CDR3 spells CASSYSGRGRETQYF. The CDR3 region has the DNA TGTGCCAGCAGTTACTCGGGCAGGGGACGGGAGACCCAGTACTTC.